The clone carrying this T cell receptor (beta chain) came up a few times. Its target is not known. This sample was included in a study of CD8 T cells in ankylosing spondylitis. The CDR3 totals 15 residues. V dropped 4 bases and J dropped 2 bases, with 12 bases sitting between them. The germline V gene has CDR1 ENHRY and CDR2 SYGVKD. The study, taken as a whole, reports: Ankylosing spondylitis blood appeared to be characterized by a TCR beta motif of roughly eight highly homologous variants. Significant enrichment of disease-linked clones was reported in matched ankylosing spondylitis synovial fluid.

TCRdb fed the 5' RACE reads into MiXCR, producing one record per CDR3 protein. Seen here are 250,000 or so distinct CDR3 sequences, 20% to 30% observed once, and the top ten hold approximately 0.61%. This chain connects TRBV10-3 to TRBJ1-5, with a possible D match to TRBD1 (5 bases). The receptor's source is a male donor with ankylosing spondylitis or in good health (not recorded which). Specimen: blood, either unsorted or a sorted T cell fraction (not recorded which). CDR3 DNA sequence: TGTGCCATCAGTGTGAGCAGGGATGGCAATCAGCCCCAGCATTTT. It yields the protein CAISVSRDGNQPQHF.